This TCR beta chain was documented in a study of shared clonotypes between healthy human individuals. Study-wide background: Serving as donors were a couple of women and a few men, whose ages spanned 18 to 49. Study results and caveats: The study's rarefaction showed incomplete sorted-subset sequencing despite large depth. Limitation of the genetic and exposure-history diversity represented came from the few donors.

TCRdb keeps only in-frame clones here, not all; method: immunoSEQ multiplex PCR. The top ten clones hold over 0.12% of a sample with a few million clones, more than 80% of them seen once. Division of CD4+ cells produced a CD45RA+ naive subset and a CD45RA-negative memory subset. About this clone itself: Antigen unknown.

The receptor was isolated from a man aged 18 to 30 in good health. Sequenced material: naive CD4+ T cells sorted from blood. The subset: CD45RA+ positively selected.

In DNA, the CDR3 is TGTGCCAGCACCCTTGACGGGACCTACAATGAGCAGTTCTTC. Its protein is CASTLDGTYNEQFF. The genes are TRBV28 and TRBJ2-1, with a possible D match to TRBD2 (5 bases). The V end was cut by 7 bases, the J end by 2 bases, with 12 bases between. Germline-derived CDR1 and CDR2 are MDHEN and SYDVKM. CDR3 length: 14 amino acids.